This TCR beta chain was identified in a study of CD8+ T cells in alopecia areata. Treatment meaning: oral pan-JAK inhibitor, 5-10 mg twice daily. The germline V gene has CDR1 SGHTA and CDR2 FQGNSA. Trimming cost V 4 bases and J 0 bases, with 10 bases left between them. CDR3 length equals 15 residues. cDNA prepared by RNA extraction and subsequent reverse transcription served as the template for sequencing. Some clones are missing from TCRdb's copy, which holds only in-frame ones; the method was immunoSEQ multiplex PCR. This table holds 150,000 to 200,000 clones, roughly 60% found once. This sequence joins TRBV7-2 and TRBJ2-1; TRBD2 might be the D (5 bases). The clonotype originates from a human donor with alopecia areata. Sequencing used CD4+ T cells sorted from blood, obtained at week 24, from a patient treated with tofacitinib. CDR3 coding DNA: TGTGCCAGCAGCTCCACCGGGAACTCCTACAATGAGCAGTTCTTC. Amino acid sequence: CASSSTGNSYNEQFF.